This entry lists 2 T cell receptor beta chains sequenced from one sample in a study of blood T cell repertoires in COVID-19. Measured with immunoSEQ multiplex PCR; TCRdb has only the in-frame clones, and not every one. Of some 160,000 clones listed, about four fifths were seen once; the top ten hold 14%. Material for sequencing was peripheral blood. These receptors were collected from a woman aged 80 or over with acute or convalescent COVID-19.

The CDR3 nucleotides read TGTGCCAGCAGTCCCCCAGGGAGCGGGTCCTATGGCTACACCTTC. Translation gives CASSPPGSGSYGYTF. This chain connects TRBV28 to TRBJ1-2; TRBD1 might be the D (5 bases). The ends were cut back, 5 bases at V and 4 bases at J, with 17 bases in the middle. There are 15 residues in the CDR3. Germline V gene lookup returns CDR1 MDHEN and CDR2 SYDVKM.

The rearrangement joins TRBV24-1 to TRBJ1-1, with 7 positions matching TRBD1. The V gene end was trimmed by 9 bases and the J gene end by 0 bases; junction bases not matched to a gene: 6. Germline V gives CDR1 KGHDR, CDR2 SFDVKD. The CDR3 contains 14 residues. For the CDR3, the DNA is TGTGCCACCGGTGGACAGGATATGAACACTGAAGCTTTCTTT. Amino acids: CATGGQDMNTEAFF.